This is a list of T cell receptor beta chains from one sample in a study of vaccination effects on CD4 cells after COVID-19. Antigens for these TCRs are unknown. The method was immunoSEQ multiplex PCR; TCRdb's version includes in-frame clones alone and lacks a portion of them. The sample consists of tens of thousands of clones, about 73% of them appearing once. Sequenced material: CD4+ T cells from PBMCs cultured with HCoV-229E spike peptides, taken before COVID-19 vaccination. The origin of the receptors is a human donor who received a COVID-19 vaccine. Each CDR3 is given with its conserved first and last residue. Fields, in order: D gene, J gene, clone size, V gene, CDR3 DNA, CDR3 protein. A D gene is named only where the DNA matches it firmly. Not all rows give a size; the values are once, few, many and, for expanded clones, a class.

D: -
J: TRBJ1-5
size: -
V: TRBV6-1
DNA: TGTGCCAGCAGTGAGCGGGGTGGTCAGCCCCAGCATTTT
CDR3: CASSERGGQPQHF

D: TRBD2
J: TRBJ2-7
size: -
V: TRBV6-5
DNA: TGTGCCAGCAAAATAGCGGGGGGGAGCTCCTACGAGCAGTACTTC
CDR3: CASKIAGGSSYEQYF

D: TRBD1
J: TRBJ2-3
size: -
V: TRBV5-1
DNA: TGCGCCAGCTATCAGGACAGGGGGGAGGCAGATACGCAGTATTTT
CDR3: CASYQDRGEADTQYF

D: TRBD2
J: TRBJ2-3
size: -
V: TRBV18
DNA: TGTGCCAGCTCACCCCAAGCGGGAGGGAATACGCAGTATTTT
CDR3: CASSPQAGGNTQYF

D: TRBD1
J: TRBJ2-4
size: -
V: TRBV6-1
DNA: TGTGCCAGCAGTGACCCCGGACAGGGGGCCAAAAACATTCAGTACTTC
CDR3: CASSDPGQGAKNIQYF

D: -
J: TRBJ1-2
size: few
V: TRBV30
DNA: TGTGCCTGGAGTGTACGGGGGGCAGGGAGCTATGGCTACACCTTC
CDR3: CAWSVRGAGSYGYTF

D: -
J: TRBJ1-6
size: -
V: TRBV6-5
DNA: TGTGCCAGCCAGGGACCTCCGCAATCACCCCTCCACTTT
CDR3: CASQGPPQSPLHF

D: -
J: TRBJ1-2
size: -
V: TRBV21-1
DNA: TGTGCCAGCAGCCTCAGGGATGACTATGGCTACACCTTC
CDR3: CASSLRDDYGYTF

D: -
J: TRBJ1-6
size: -
V: TRBV5-1
DNA: TGCGCCAGCAAAACAGCCAATAATTCACCCCTCCACTTT
CDR3: CASKTANNSPLHF

D: -
J: TRBJ2-7
size: -
V: TRBV18
DNA: TGTGCCAGCTCACCAAGGGGCAGTGATCCCTACGAGCAGTACTTC
CDR3: CASSPRGSDPYEQYF

D: TRBD2
J: TRBJ2-2
size: -
V: TRBV6-1
DNA: TGTGCCAGCAGTGAAGAGAGACTAGCGAGCGGGGAGCTGTTTTTT
CDR3: CASSEERLASGELFF

D: TRBD2
J: TRBJ2-5
size: -
V: TRBV7-8
DNA: TGTGCCACCCAGGGACTAGCGGGGGAGCAAGAGACCCAGTACTTC
CDR3: CATQGLAGEQETQYF

D: -
J: TRBJ2-5
size: -
V: TRBV12-3/TRBV12-4
DNA: TGTGCCAGTGGGGGACATCAAGAGACCCAGTACTTC
CDR3: CASGGHQETQYF

D: -
J: TRBJ2-6
size: -
V: TRBV30
DNA: TGTGCCTGGACCGGTGCAGTCGGGGCCAACGTCCTGACTTTC
CDR3: CAWTGAVGANVLTF

D: -
J: TRBJ2-3
size: -
V: TRBV9
DNA: TGTGCCAGCAGCGTAGACCCAACCCCAGATACGCAGTATTTT
CDR3: CASSVDPTPDTQYF

D: TRBD1
J: TRBJ1-2
size: -
V: TRBV5-1
DNA: TGCGCCAGCAGCTTGGACCGCACAGGGGGCGAGAGGACCTTC
CDR3: CASSLDRTGGERTF

D: -
J: TRBJ2-7
size: medium-sized
V: TRBV9
DNA: TGTGCCAGCAGCGTAGACGGTCTCTACGAGCAGTACTTC
CDR3: CASSVDGLYEQYF

D: -
J: TRBJ1-3
size: -
V: TRBV9
DNA: TGTGCCAGCAGCGTAGTTCCTAAACCCGGAACACGGAACACCATATATTTT
CDR3: CASSVVPKPGTRNTIYF

D: -
J: TRBJ2-5
size: -
V: TRBV18
DNA: TGTGCCAGCTCACCACCGATGGAGATGGAGACCCAGTACTTC
CDR3: CASSPPMEMETQYF

D: -
J: TRBJ1-2
size: -
V: TRBV10-1
DNA: TGCGCCAGCAGCAGGGACTTGAACTATGGCTACACCTTC
CDR3: CASSRDLNYGYTF

D: TRBD1
J: TRBJ2-6
size: -
V: TRBV24-1
DNA: TGTGCCACCAAAACGGGACAGTCAACCTCTGGGGCCAACGTCCTGACTTTC
CDR3: CATKTGQSTSGANVLTF

D: -
J: TRBJ2-2
size: -
V: TRBV6-5
DNA: TGTGCCAGCAGTTACCCGACCGGGGTTACCGGGGAGCTGTTTTTT
CDR3: CASSYPTGVTGELFF

D: TRBD1
J: TRBJ2-5
size: -
V: TRBV11-3
DNA: TGTGCCAGCAGCTTGAACCAGGGGGCAGAGACCCAGTACTTC
CDR3: CASSLNQGAETQYF

D: -
J: TRBJ2-1
size: -
V: TRBV24-1
DNA: TGTGCCACCAGTGACAGACGGATCAACTCCTACAATGAGCAGTTCTTC
CDR3: CATSDRRINSYNEQFF

D: TRBD2
J: TRBJ2-2
size: -
V: TRBV10-3
DNA: TGTGCCATCAGTGCTGGGAGGGGCTCGAACACCGGGGAGCTGTTTTTT
CDR3: CAISAGRGSNTGELFF

D: -
J: TRBJ1-6
size: few
V: TRBV27
DNA: TGTGCCAGCAGGAATTTACAGGATTGGGATAATTCACCCCTCCACTTT
CDR3: CASRNLQDWDNSPLHF

D: -
J: TRBJ1-6
size: -
V: TRBV12-5
DNA: TGTGCTAGTGGTTTGGACAGTTCACCCCTCCACTTT
CDR3: CASGLDSSPLHF

D: -
J: TRBJ1-1
size: -
V: TRBV19
DNA: TGTGCCACCCGTCTGGGGGGCACTGAAGCTTTCTTT
CDR3: CATRLGGTEAFF

D: -
J: TRBJ2-2
size: -
V: TRBV2
DNA: TGTGCCAGCAGTGGACAGGAAATCGGGGAGCTGTTTTTT
CDR3: CASSGQEIGELFF

D: TRBD2
J: TRBJ2-5
size: -
V: TRBV5-4
DNA: TGTGCCAGCAGCCCGGGACTAGCGGGAGGGCCGGAGGAGACCCAGTACTTC
CDR3: CASSPGLAGGPEETQYF

D: -
J: TRBJ2-2
size: few
V: TRBV19
DNA: TGTGCCAGTCACCCGGGAACAAACACCGGGGAGCTGTTTTTT
CDR3: CASHPGTNTGELFF

D: TRBD1
J: TRBJ2-1
size: -
V: TRBV6-5
DNA: TGTGCCAGCAGACCTTGGACAGGGGCTGACAATGAGCAGTTCTTC
CDR3: CASRPWTGADNEQFF

D: -
J: TRBJ1-5
size: -
V: TRBV5-4
DNA: TGTGCCAGCAGCTTTCTAAATCAGCCCCAGCATTTT
CDR3: CASSFLNQPQHF

D: -
J: TRBJ1-2
size: -
V: TRBV4-1
DNA: TGCGCCAGCAGCCAAGATGGGAACTATGGCTACACCTTC
CDR3: CASSQDGNYGYTF

D: TRBD2
J: TRBJ2-3
size: few
V: TRBV7-9
DNA: TGTGCCAGCAGGATTAGCGGGACTAGCACAGATACGCAGTATTTT
CDR3: CASRISGTSTDTQYF

D: -
J: TRBJ2-3
size: -
V: TRBV10-1
DNA: TGCGCCAGCAGTGAAAGCGAGTTGCTTGAGGATACGCAGTATTTT
CDR3: CASSESELLEDTQYF

D: -
J: TRBJ1-3
size: -
V: TRBV9
DNA: TGTGCCAGCAGCGTAGGGACGATCTCTGGAAACACCATATATTTT
CDR3: CASSVGTISGNTIYF

D: -
J: TRBJ2-5
size: -
V: TRBV5-6
DNA: TGTGCCAGCAGTCTTTACCTAACGGGGTCCCAAGAGACCCAGTACTTC
CDR3: CASSLYLTGSQETQYF

D: TRBD1
J: TRBJ1-2
size: -
V: TRBV5-4
DNA: TGTGCCAGCAGCGGAAACAGGGGAGACTATGGCTACACCTTC
CDR3: CASSGNRGDYGYTF

D: TRBD2
J: TRBJ2-1
size: few
V: TRBV7-6
DNA: TGTGCCAGCAGCTTCGGGGGGGCCAGTTACAATGAGCAGTTCTTC
CDR3: CASSFGGASYNEQFF

D: -
J: TRBJ2-2
size: few
V: TRBV14
DNA: TGTGCCAGCAGCCCGGACACCGGGGAGCTGTTTTTT
CDR3: CASSPDTGELFF

D: -
J: TRBJ1-2
size: -
V: TRBV5-6
DNA: TGTGCCAGCAGCTTGCAAGCGACTTCTTATGGCTACACCTTC
CDR3: CASSLQATSYGYTF

D: -
J: TRBJ2-1
size: -
V: TRBV5-6
DNA: TGTGCCAGCAGCTGGGGTAAAAGTACTGAGCAGTTCTTC
CDR3: CASSWGKSTEQFF

D: -
J: TRBJ1-3
size: -
V: TRBV19
DNA: TGTGCCAGTAGTAGATTCGGGACCCCTGGAAACACCATATATTTT
CDR3: CASSRFGTPGNTIYF

D: TRBD1
J: TRBJ2-3
size: -
V: TRBV18
DNA: TGTGCCAGCTCACCTGTGACAGGGTCAGATACGCAGTATTTT
CDR3: CASSPVTGSDTQYF

D: TRBD1
J: TRBJ2-3
size: -
V: TRBV29-1
DNA: TGCAGCGCCTCGTCCGGGACAGGGGCCGATACGCAGTATTTT
CDR3: CSASSGTGADTQYF

D: TRBD1
J: TRBJ1-2
size: -
V: TRBV4-2
DNA: TGTGCCAGCAGCCAACCGGACAGGGACTCCTTAGGAGGCTACACCTTC
CDR3: CASSQPDRDSLGGYTF

D: TRBD1
J: TRBJ2-5
size: -
V: TRBV7-2
DNA: TGTGCCAGCAGCTTAGTGACCCGAGGGGGCCCCCTGGGGGAGACCCAGTACTTC
CDR3: CASSLVTRGGPLGETQYF

D: TRBD1
J: TRBJ1-6
size: -
V: TRBV5-1
DNA: TGCGCCAGCAGCCCAAGGACAGGGGCCAATTCACCCCTCCACTTT
CDR3: CASSPRTGANSPLHF